This T cell receptor beta chain was captured in a study of T cell repertoires in cytomegalovirus infection (dated by TCRdb to between 2019 and 2020). Broadly, across the study: Recently identified HLA-C-restricted CMV epitopes, whose presentation resists viral immunomodulation, were targeted by peptide stimulations together with well-studied HLA-B-restricted epitopes. Because public TCR beta signatures pointed to carriage of CMV infection together with the matching HLA type, the HLA type of each donor mattered for the analysis.

This clonotype was seen a handful of times. Its binding antigen is unknown. Per-nucleotide qualities are absent, and no much larger clonotype sits a single base away. Results the study describes overall, beyond this receptor: Cumulative frequency of public TCR beta family members discriminated carriers of CMV infection plus the relevant HLA type in this cohort and an independent 352-donor cohort. The ex vivo response was dominated by HLA-C-restricted CMV-specific TCR beta clonotypes, which also provided the single most frequent clonotype in two of eight donors.

Sequencing was performed on an Illumina HiSeq 1500. The public reads were reprocessed in TCRdb via fastp at Q25 and MiXCR, keeping in-frame beta chains. Every entry covers one CDR3 protein and lists the most common genes and DNA from its rows. This sample holds fewer than 850,000 distinct CDR3 sequences; about 28% were observed only once. The ten largest account for around 13% of the sample. Taken with the paper, the label for treatment or condition translates to: in vitro stimulation with specific CMV peptide epitopes to enrich CMV-specific T cells. This sequence was found in a human donor in good health (CMV status not recorded). Some clones in this sample may be carry-over from other donors' samples. This specimen was cultured CD8+ T cells from PBMCs, taken from culture after CMV antigen stimulation.

The CDR3 amino acid sequence is: CSATEVMNTEAFF. At the DNA level, the sequence is TGCAGTGCTACCGAGGTGATGAACACTGAAGCTTTCTTT. This chain is built from TRBV20-1 and TRBJ1-1, with the D gene too uncertain to name. From the germline V gene (reference sequence), CDR1 is DFQATT and CDR2 is SNEGSKA. The cysteine opens and the phenylalanine closes a CDR3 of 13 amino acids. Only the CDR3 part of the read is kept: 39 bases, read in frame from the first base. A distance of 9 bases separates the germline ends of V and J, which lose 4 bases and 0 bases respectively.